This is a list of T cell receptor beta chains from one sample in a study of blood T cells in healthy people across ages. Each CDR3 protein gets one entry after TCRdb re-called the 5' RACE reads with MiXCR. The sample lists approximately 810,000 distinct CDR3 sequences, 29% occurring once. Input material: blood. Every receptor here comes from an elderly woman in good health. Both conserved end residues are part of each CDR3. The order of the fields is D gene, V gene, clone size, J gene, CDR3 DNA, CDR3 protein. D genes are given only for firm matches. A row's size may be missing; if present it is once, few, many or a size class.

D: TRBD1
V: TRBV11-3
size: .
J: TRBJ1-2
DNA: TGTGCCAGCAGCCGTACAGGGGGCAATGGTGGCTACACCTTC
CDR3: CASSRTGGNGGYTF

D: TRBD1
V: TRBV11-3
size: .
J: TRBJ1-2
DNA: TGTGCCAGCAGCCTTGGACAGGGGGAGAACTATGGCTGCACCTTC
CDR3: CASSLGQGENYGCTF

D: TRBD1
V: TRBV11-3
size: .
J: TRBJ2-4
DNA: TGTGCCAGCAGACAAAAAGGGGGCGGAAACATTCAGTACTTC
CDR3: CASRQKGGGNIQYF

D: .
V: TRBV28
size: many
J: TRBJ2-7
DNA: TGTGCCAGCACTTTTAGGGGATTTTACGAGCAGTACTTC
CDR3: CASTFRGFYEQYF

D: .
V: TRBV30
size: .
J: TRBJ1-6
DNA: TGTGCCTGGAGCGGGGGAGTCTCCATCCTCAATTCACCCCTCCACTTT
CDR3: CAWSGGVSILNSPLHF

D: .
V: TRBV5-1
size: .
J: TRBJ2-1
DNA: TGCGCCAGCAGCTGGGACACTAGAGGCGAGCAGTTCTTC
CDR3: CASSWDTRGEQFF

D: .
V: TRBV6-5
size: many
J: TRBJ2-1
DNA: TGTGCCAGCAGGGCCTCTTCTGCCGGGGGCGAGCAGTTCTTC
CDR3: CASRASSAGGEQFF

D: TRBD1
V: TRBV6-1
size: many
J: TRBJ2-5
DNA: TGTGCCAGCAGTGAGACAGGGGGCCGGGAGACCCAGTACTTC
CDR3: CASSETGGRETQYF

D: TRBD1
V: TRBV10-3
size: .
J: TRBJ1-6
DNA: TGCGCCATCAGTGAGTCCCTGACAGGGGGTGCGCCACCCCTCCACTTT
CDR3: CAISESLTGGAPPLHF

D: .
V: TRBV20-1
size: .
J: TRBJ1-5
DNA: TGCAGTGCTAGAGATTCCGGGAGTCAGCCCCGGCATTTT
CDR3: CSARDSGSQPRHF

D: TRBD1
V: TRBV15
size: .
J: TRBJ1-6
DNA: TGTGCCACCAGCAGAGAACGGGACAGGGTTTCACCCCTCCACTTT
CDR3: CATSRERDRVSPLHF

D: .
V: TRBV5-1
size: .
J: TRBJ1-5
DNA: TGCGCCAGCAGCTCTCCAGGGTATCAGCCCCAGCATTTT
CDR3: CASSSPGYQPQHF

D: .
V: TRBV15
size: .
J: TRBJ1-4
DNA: TGTGCCACCAGCAGGACCGGGACACCGGCAACTAATGGAAAACTGTTTTTT
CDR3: CATSRTGTPATNGKLFF

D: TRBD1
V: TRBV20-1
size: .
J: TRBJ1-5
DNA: TGCAGTGCTTGGGACAGGGAGAGTCAGCCCCAGCATTTT
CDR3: CSAWDRESQPQHF

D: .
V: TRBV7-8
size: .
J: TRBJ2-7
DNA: TGTGCCAGCAGCTTAGTGGGGACAATGTTCCAGGGCGAGCAGTACTTC
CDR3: CASSLVGTMFQGEQYF

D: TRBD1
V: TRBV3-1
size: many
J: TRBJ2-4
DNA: TGTGCCAGCAGCCCGGACAGGGGGAAAGGTTTGAGTCGGGCCAAAAACATTCAGTACTTC
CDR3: CASSPDRGKGLSRAKNIQYF

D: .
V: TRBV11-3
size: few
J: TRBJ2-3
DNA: TGTGCCAGCAGCCCCTTTTACGGGACCGTACTCACAGATACGCAGTATTTT
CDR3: CASSPFYGTVLTDTQYF

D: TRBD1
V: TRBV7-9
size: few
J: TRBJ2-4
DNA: TGTGCCAGCAGACATTCTGACAGGGACCAAAACATTCAGTACTTC
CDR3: CASRHSDRDQNIQYF

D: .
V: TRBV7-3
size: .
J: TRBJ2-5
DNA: TGTGCCAGCAGCTTAAGGGGAGACAGGCTACCCAGAGGCCGACGGGCAAAGTACTTC
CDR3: CASSLRGDRLPRGRRAKYF

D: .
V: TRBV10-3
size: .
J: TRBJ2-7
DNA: TGTACCATCAGTGAGAGCGCGGGGGCGTCCTACGAGCAGTACTTC
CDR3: CTISESAGASYEQYF

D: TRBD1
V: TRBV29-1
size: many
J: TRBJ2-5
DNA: TGCAGCGCTGCGACAGGGGGATGGGAGACCCAGTACTTC
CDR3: CSAATGGWETQYF

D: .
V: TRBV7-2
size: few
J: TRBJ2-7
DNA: TGTGCCAGCACCACTGGAGGGGGTTCTCCCTACGAGCAGTACTTC
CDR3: CASTTGGGSPYEQYF

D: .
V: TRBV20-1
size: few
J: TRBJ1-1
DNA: TGCAGTGCTAGCGGGACCTTGACAGCTAACACTGAAGCTTTCTTT
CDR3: CSASGTLTANTEAFF

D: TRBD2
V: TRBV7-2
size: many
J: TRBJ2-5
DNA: TGTGCCAGCAGCCGCTGGACTAGCGGGGGGACTCAAGAGACCCAGTACTTC
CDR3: CASSRWTSGGTQETQYF

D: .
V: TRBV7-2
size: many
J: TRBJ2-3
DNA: TGTGCCAGCAGCCCAGGACTCAGGGGGGGGACAGATACGCAGTATTTT
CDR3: CASSPGLRGGTDTQYF

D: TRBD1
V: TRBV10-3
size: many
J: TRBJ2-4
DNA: TGTGCCACCAGTCCTGGGACAGGAGCCAAAAACATTCAGTACTTC
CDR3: CATSPGTGAKNIQYF

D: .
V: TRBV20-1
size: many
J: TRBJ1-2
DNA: TGCAGTGCTAGAACCCTCGGGCAGCTGATAAACTATGGCTACACCTTC
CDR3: CSARTLGQLINYGYTF

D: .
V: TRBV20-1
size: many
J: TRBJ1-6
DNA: TGCAGTGCTAGCCTCCTCAGGTCGGAGTCACCCCTCCACTTT
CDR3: CSASLLRSESPLHF

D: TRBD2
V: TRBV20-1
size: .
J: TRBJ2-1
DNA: TGCAGTGCTCTAAGACTAGCGGGGCGGAGCAATGAGCAGTTCTTC
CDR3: CSALRLAGRSNEQFF

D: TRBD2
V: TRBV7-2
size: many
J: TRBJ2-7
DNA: TGTGCCAGCAGCCCAGCGGGGGTGACGACCTACGAGCAGTACTTC
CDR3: CASSPAGVTTYEQYF

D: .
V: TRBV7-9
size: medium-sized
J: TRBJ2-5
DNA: TGTGCCAGCAGCTTAGCGCCCGGTTCTCTCCAAGAGACCCAGTACTTC
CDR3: CASSLAPGSLQETQYF

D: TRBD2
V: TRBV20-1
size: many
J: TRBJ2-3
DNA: TGCAGTGCTACTAGCGGGGGGCCTACGACGTATTTT
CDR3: CSATSGGPTTYF

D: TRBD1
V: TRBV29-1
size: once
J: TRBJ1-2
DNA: TGCAGCGTTGAAGGACAGGGGCTGAACTATGGCTACACCTTC
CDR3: CSVEGQGLNYGYTF

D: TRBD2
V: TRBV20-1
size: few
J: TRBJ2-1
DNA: TGCAGTGCAATAGCGGGGGCCGTTACGAATGAGCAGTTCTTC
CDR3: CSAIAGAVTNEQFF

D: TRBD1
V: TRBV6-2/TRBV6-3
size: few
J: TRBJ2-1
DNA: TGTGCCAGCAGCAAGACAGGGAATGAGCAGTTCTTC
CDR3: CASSKTGNEQFF

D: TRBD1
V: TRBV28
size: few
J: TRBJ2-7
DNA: TGTGCCAGCAGACGACAGGGGGTTTACGAGCAGTACTTC
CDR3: CASRRQGVYEQYF

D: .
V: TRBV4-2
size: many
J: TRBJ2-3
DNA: TGTGCCAGCAGCCAAGATCGAACTGGCACAGATACGCAGTATTTT
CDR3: CASSQDRTGTDTQYF

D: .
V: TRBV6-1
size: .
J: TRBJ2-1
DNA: TGTGCCAGCAGTGGGGTCCCTCAAAAAGGGAATGAGCAGTTCTTC
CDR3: CASSGVPQKGNEQFF

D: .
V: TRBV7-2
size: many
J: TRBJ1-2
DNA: TGTGCCAGCAGCTCGGGGCGGGGACGCGGGGCGAACTATGGCTACACCTTC
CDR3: CASSSGRGRGANYGYTF

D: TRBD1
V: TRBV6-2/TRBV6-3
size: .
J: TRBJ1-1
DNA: TGTGCCAGCAGTTACGTGCGACAGGGGGGAACTGAAGCTTTCTTT
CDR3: CASSYVRQGGTEAFF

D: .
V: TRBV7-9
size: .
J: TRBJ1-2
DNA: TGTGCCAGCAGCCCGGACTGGGTCTATGGCTACACCTTC
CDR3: CASSPDWVYGYTF

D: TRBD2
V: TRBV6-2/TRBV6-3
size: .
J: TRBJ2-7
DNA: TGTGCCAACAGGACCAGGCTAGCGGAGAGCTACGAGCAGTACTTC
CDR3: CANRTRLAESYEQYF

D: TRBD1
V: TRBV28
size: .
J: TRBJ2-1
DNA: TGTGCCAGCAGTTCGGGACAGGGGGCGGTCTTCAATGAGCAGTTCTTC
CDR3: CASSSGQGAVFNEQFF

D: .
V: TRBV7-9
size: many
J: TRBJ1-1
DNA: TGTGCCAGCAGCCCACCGACGAGGACCTCAGATGAAGCTTTCTTT
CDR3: CASSPPTRTSDEAFF

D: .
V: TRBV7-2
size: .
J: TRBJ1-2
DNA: TGTGCCAGCAGCCAAGTAACTGGGGGAGGCTATGGCTACACCTTC
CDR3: CASSQVTGGGYGYTF